This TCR beta chain was sequenced in a study of Graves' ophthalmopathy and Graves' hyperthyroidism. Study background: Peripheral blood (taken before any treatment) was collected at initial diagnosis. Study results and limitations: Blood shared most expanded thyroid clonotypes above 0.001 frequency. Discriminating ophthalmopathy from stable hyperthyroidism, a 13-signature model attained a sensitivity of over 85% and a specificity of about 79%.

Beta-chain TCR CDR3 regions were amplified from RNA transcripts. First-round RT-PCR employed HTBI primers, with a second-round multiplex PCR after it. Using its own MiXCR run on the multiplex PCR reads, TCRdb lists one record per CDR3 protein. This table has 650,000 to 800,000 distinct CDR3 sequences, about 41% appearing once. A duration under 3 months, NOSPECS ≥4, CAS ≥3 and moderate-to-severe activity characterized the donors with ophthalmopathy. This clonotype showed up just a few times. Its target is unknown. V lost 3 bases and J lost 1; bases outside the gene matches: 1. The CDR3 consists of 14 residues. Germline CDR1 and CDR2: MGHRA and YSYEKL.

V usage is TRBV4-1 and J usage is TRBJ2-7; 9 bases fit TRBD2. The clonotype was recovered from an adult man with Graves' ophthalmopathy. Sequencing used peripheral blood. CDR3 region: CASSHAGGSYEQYF. The CDR3 bases are TGCGCCAGCAGCCACGCGGGGGGGTCCTACGAGCAGTACTTC.